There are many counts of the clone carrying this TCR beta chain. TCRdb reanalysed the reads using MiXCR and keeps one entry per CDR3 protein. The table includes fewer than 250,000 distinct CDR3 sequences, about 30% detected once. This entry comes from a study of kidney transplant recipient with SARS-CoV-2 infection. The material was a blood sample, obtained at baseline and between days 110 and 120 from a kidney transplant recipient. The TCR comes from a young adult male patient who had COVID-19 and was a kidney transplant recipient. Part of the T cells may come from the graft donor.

CDR3 bases: TGTGCCAGCAGCGATAGGGGTGGCACTGAAGCTTTCTTT. Translation: CASSDRGGTEAFF. The rearrangement uses TRBV7-9 and TRBJ1-1; tentatively, D is TRBD1 (5 bases). Germline V gives CDR1 SEHNR, CDR2 FQNEAQ (reference sequence). The CDR3 has 13 amino acids. The germline V and J ends were trimmed by 5 bases and 4 bases, with 11 bases remaining between them.